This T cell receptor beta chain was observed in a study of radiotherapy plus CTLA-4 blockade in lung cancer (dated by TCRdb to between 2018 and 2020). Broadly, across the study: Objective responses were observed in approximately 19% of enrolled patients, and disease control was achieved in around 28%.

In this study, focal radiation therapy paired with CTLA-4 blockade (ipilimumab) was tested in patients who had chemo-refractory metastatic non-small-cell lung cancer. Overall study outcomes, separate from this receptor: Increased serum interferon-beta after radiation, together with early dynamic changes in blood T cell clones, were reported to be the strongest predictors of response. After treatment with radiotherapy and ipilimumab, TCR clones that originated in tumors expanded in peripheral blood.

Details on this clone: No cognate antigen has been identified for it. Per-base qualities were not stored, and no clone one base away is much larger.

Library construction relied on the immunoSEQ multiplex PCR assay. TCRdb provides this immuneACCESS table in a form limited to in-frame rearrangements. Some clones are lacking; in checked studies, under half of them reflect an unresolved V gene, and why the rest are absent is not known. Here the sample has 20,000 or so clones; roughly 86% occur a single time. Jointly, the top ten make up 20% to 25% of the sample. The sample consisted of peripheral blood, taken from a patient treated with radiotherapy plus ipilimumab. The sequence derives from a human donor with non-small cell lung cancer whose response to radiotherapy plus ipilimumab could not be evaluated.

The encoded CDR3 is CASSPRGDSYEQYF. The DNA reads as follows: TGTGCCAGTAGTCCTAGGGGGGACAGCTACGAGCAGTACTTC. The sequence joins TRBV19 to TRBJ2-7; TRBD1 is a weak D gene call, 7 bases matching. Its CDR3 holds 14 amino acids, cysteine through phenylalanine. Just CDR3 DNA is preserved here, 42 bases in frame from base 1. V and J are truncated by 5 bases and 3 bases respectively, leaving an intervening sequence of 14 bases. The germline V gene (reference sequence) provides CDR1 LNHDA and CDR2 SQIVND.